The 30 T cell receptor beta chains in this list originate from one sample, sequenced in a study of beta chain features in type 1 diabetes (dated by TCRdb to the late 2010s). Libraries were constructed by the immunoSEQ multiplex PCR assay. The High Capacity cDNA Reverse Transcription Kit was used to reverse transcribe all of the isolated RNA, meaning that expressed TCRB transcripts were what got sequenced. In its TCRdb copy, this immuneACCESS table keeps in-frame sequences only and misses some clones. Where compared with another copy, unresolved V genes explain less than half of these, and the others have no known cause. This sample has under 900,000 clones in its table, and 15% to 20% of those were observed once. 0.02% to 0.025% of the sample is taken by the ten largest. The sequenced sample was naive CD4+ T cells from blood. The sample's cell subset or site label, in plain terms: true naive CD4+ T cells. Receptors originate from a woman between 18 and 29 years old in good health.

The CDR3 DNA follows: TGTGCCAGCAGCTTAAGCGGGAGCTCCAGCACAGATACGCAGTATTTT. It specifies CASSLSGSSSTDTQYF. The chain is built from TRBV5-8 and TRBJ2-3, with 8 nucleotides matching TRBD2. The junction had 5 bases not matched to a gene; V was cut back by 2 bases and J by 0 bases. Germline CDR1 SGHTS, CDR2 YDEGEE. CDR3 length: 16 amino acids.

This chain links TRBV10-3 with TRBJ2-7; D might be TRBD1 (7 bases). The germline gives CDR1 ENHRY, CDR2 SYGVKD. There are 14 residues in the CDR3. V lost 8 bases and J 7 bases, leaving 21 bases between the germline ends. The CDR3 loop reads CAIGREGGGWEQYF. CDR3 sequence (DNA): TGTGCCATCGGGCGGGAAGGGGGCGGCTGGGAGCAGTACTTC.

This clone occurred a few times. The genes are TRBV4-3 and TRBJ2-2; D possibly corresponds to TRBD1 (5 bases). V lost 0 bases to trimming and J lost 6 bases, with 14 bases between them. This CDR3 is built from 16 residues. The germline V gene encodes CDR1 LGHNA and CDR2 YSLEER. The chain's CDR3 is CASSQDHPIQAGELFF. CDR3 DNA sequence: TGCGCCAGCAGCCAAGATCACCCTATACAGGCCGGGGAGCTGTTTTTT.

The chain is built from TRBV10-3 and TRBJ2-2; 8 bases agree with TRBD2. CDR3 size: 15 residues. Germline lookup yields CDR1 ENHRY and CDR2 SYGVKD. The J segment lost 5 bases and the V segment lost 9 bases, leaving 11 bases of the junction unmatched. In DNA, the CDR3 is TGTGCCATGGCTCCCGGAGCGGGAGAAACCGGGGAGCTGTTTTTT. Its protein product is CAMAPGAGETGELFF.

This clone has only a few counts. This chain uses TRBV5-6 with TRBJ1-5; 7 bases line up with TRBD1. Per germline, CDR1 SGHDT and CDR2 YYEEEE. There are 15 residues in the CDR3. V lost 0 bases, J lost 7 bases, and 7 bases stayed unmatched. The CDR3 region is CASSLAGGGAQPQHF. CDR3 in DNA: TGTGCCAGCAGCTTGGCCGGAGGGGGCGCGCAGCCCCAGCATTTT.

The CDR3 spells CASSEQSVADTQYF. CDR3 in DNA: TGTGCCAGCAGTGAACAGTCCGTGGCGGATACGCAGTATTTT. This chain connects TRBV2 to TRBJ2-3; D is unclear. The germline V and J ends were trimmed by 2 bases and 6 bases, with 12 bases remaining between them. The CDR3 is made up of 14 amino acids. Germline assignment: CDR1 SNHLY and CDR2 FYNNEI.

Only a few counts were recorded for this clone. This chain uses TRBV19 with TRBJ1-3; TRBD1 is a possible D gene (5 bases). CDR1 LNHDA and CDR2 SQIVND come from the germline V gene (reference sequence). The CDR3 totals 16 residues. V lost 7 bases and J lost 2, with 18 bases in between. CDR3 protein: CASTDRGSPAGNTIYF. Here the CDR3 DNA reads TGTGCCAGTACCGACAGAGGGTCTCCGGCTGGAAACACCATATATTTT.

The V call is TRBV21-1, the J call TRBJ2-5; the table gives TRBD1 as D, unverified against the DNA. The J call may be incorrect, as the DNA end agrees better with TRBJ2-7. TRBV21-1 is noted as a pseudogene. This CDR3 is built from 15 residues. CDR3 nucleotide sequence: TGTGCCAGCAGCATTTACAGGGGCGGAATCCACGAGCAGTACTTC. Its translation: CASSIYRGGIHEQYF.

The gene calls are TRBV5-6 and TRBJ2-1; D is unresolved. Germline V gene lookup returns CDR1 SGHDT and CDR2 YYEEEE. CDR3 length equals 13 residues. V was cut by 0 bases and J by 5 bases, with 6 bases left in between. CDR3 amino acids: CASSLDIHNEQFF. The DNA of the CDR3 is TGTGCCAGCAGCTTGGACATACACAATGAGCAGTTCTTC. Full variable domain (outside the CDR3, taken from reference TRBV5-6 and TRBJ2-1): DAGVTQSPTHLIKTRGQQVTLRCSPKSGHDTVSWYQQALGQGPQFIFQYYEEEERQRGNFPDRFSGHQFPNYSSELNVNALLLGDSALYLCASSLDIHNEQFFGPGTRLTVL.

This clone came up a few times. The chain uses TRBV5-4 and TRBJ1-5, with TRBD1 as a possible D gene (5 bases). The CDR3 length is 13 residues. Germline V lookup: CDR1 SGHNT, CDR2 YYREEE (reference sequence). V gave up 0 bases and J gave up 7 bases, with 8 bases separating them. Written as DNA, the CDR3 is TGTGCCAGCAGCTTGGGAGGGGAGCAGCCCCAGCATTTT. This gives the protein CASSLGGEQPQHF.

The chain joins TRBV21-1 to TRBJ2-7; no check of the table's D call, TRBD1, against the DNA was made. TRBV21-1 is an annotated pseudogene. This CDR3 spans 14 amino acids. CDR3 sequence reads: CASRATGFFHEQYF. The CDR3 region has the DNA TGTGCCAGCAGGGCCACAGGGTTCTTCCACGAGCAGTACTTC.

The CDR3: CASSFIDSQETQYF. CDR3 nucleotides: TGTGCCAGCAGTTTTATCGACTCCCAAGAGACCCAGTACTTC. This chain links TRBV28 with TRBJ2-5; unclear D gene. The V gene lost 3 bases and the J gene lost 1 base, with 9 bases spanning the gap. Germline V gene lookup returns CDR1 MDHEN and CDR2 SYDVKM. The CDR3 is 14 residues long.

This clone was picked up a small number of times. This chain uses TRBV29-1 with TRBJ2-3; the D gene is possibly TRBD1 (5 bases). The ends were cut back, 8 bases at V and 6 bases at J, with 15 bases in the middle. The V gene's germline CDR1 is SQVTM and CDR2 ANQGSEA. The CDR3 length is 12 residues. CDR3 sequence (DNA): TGCAGCCAGGCAGGGCCCTTGGATACGCAGTATTTT. Protein product: CSQAGPLDTQYF.

In this sample, this clone turned up a few times. The chain is built from TRBV9 and TRBJ2-5; 7 bases are shared with TRBD1. The CDR3 contains 14 residues. Trimming cost V 3 bases and J 5 bases; bases outside gene matches: 7. Germline loops: CDR1 SGDLS, CDR2 YYNGEE. CDR3 residues: CASSATGLMETQYF. CDR3 DNA sequence: TGTGCCAGCAGCGCGACAGGGTTGATGGAGACCCAGTACTTC.

The chain carries TRBV19 and TRBJ2-2, with D possibly matching TRBD1 (5 bases). With 7 bases removed from V and 2 bases from J, the gap between germline ends came to 11 bases. Per the germline V gene, CDR1 is LNHDA and CDR2 is SQIVND (reference sequence). CDR3 size: 14 residues. CDR3 nucleotides: TGTGCCAGTAACGGTCAGGGAAACACCGGGGAGCTGTTTTTT. Translating it yields CASNGQGNTGELFF.

The V call is TRBV5-1, the J call TRBJ2-1; D ambiguous. Germline loops: CDR1 SGHRS, CDR2 YFSETQ. The CDR3 runs to 18 residues. Trimming cost V 0 bases and J 4 bases, with 20 bases left between them. DNA for the CDR3: TGCGCCAGCAGCTTGGTTTATGGTGTCGAGACGTCTTACAATGAGCAGTTCTTC. Amino acids: CASSLVYGVETSYNEQFF.

The DNA for the CDR3 is TGTGCCAGCAGGCCCGGCAGGGGGACGAACACCGGGGAGCTGTTTTTT. Translation: CASRPGRGTNTGELFF. This rearrangement joins TRBV9 to TRBJ2-2; 7 bases are a match to TRBD1. This CDR3 is 16 amino acids long. Germline assignment: CDR1 SGDLS and CDR2 YYNGEE. The J segment lost 0 bases and the V segment lost 5 bases, leaving 7 bases of the junction unmatched.

This clone was seen a handful of times. The chain recombines TRBV6-1 with TRBJ2-5; D is unclear. CDR3 length: 14 amino acids. Germline CDR1 is MNHNS and CDR2 is SASEGT. V shed 1 base and J shed 7 bases, with 13 bases lying between them. CDR3 protein: CASSEENYVGTQYF. Written as DNA, the CDR3 is TGTGCCAGCAGTGAAGAAAATTACGTGGGGACCCAGTACTTC.

This clone was counted a few times. CDR3 DNA sequence: TGTGCCAGCAGCCTTTTAGGTTCGGGTCACGAGCAGTACTTC. Translated: CASSLLGSGHEQYF. This chain joins TRBV28 and TRBJ2-7; D gene ambiguous. V lost 6 bases to trimming and J lost 5 bases, with 17 bases between them. The CDR3 extends over 14 amino acids. CDR1 and CDR2 (germline): MDHEN, SYDVKM.

CDR3 sequence reads: CASSFRGTGGRDEQYF. CDR3 in DNA: TGTGCCAGCAGTTTTCGAGGGACAGGGGGCAGGGACGAGCAGTACTTC. The V call is TRBV27, the J call TRBJ2-7; 12 nucleotides agree with TRBD1. CDR1 is MNHEY, CDR2 SMNVEV, per germline (reference sequence). V shed 3 bases and J 5 bases; nucleotides not matched to a gene: 8. This CDR3 contains 16 residues.

This clone was counted only a few times. Other DNA sequences within the sample encode an identical CDR3. The chain recombines TRBV7-2 with TRBJ2-2; D unresolved. The CDR3 runs to 14 residues. The ends were cut back, 1 base at V and 0 bases at J, with 3 bases in the middle. The germline CDR1 and CDR2 sequences are SGHTA and FQGNSA. In DNA, the CDR3 is TGTGCCAGCAGCTTAGGGGCGAACACCGGGGAGCTGTTTTTT. It translates to CASSLGANTGELFF.

This chain connects TRBV5-1 to TRBJ2-3, with 11 bases identical to TRBD2. With V trimmed by 4 bases and J by 3 bases, 7 bases remained unmatched. The CDR3 length is 16 residues. From germline, CDR1 is SGHRS and CDR2 YFSETQ. The CDR3 loop reads CASSLLAGVFTDTQYF. The DNA for the CDR3 is TGCGCCAGCAGCCTACTAGCGGGAGTTTTTACAGATACGCAGTATTTT.

The chain links TRBV19 to TRBJ2-1; maybe TRBD1 (6 bases). Trimming stripped 7 bases from V and 10 bases from J, with 11 bases between. The CDR3 totals 11 residues. The germline CDR1 and CDR2 sequences are LNHDA and SQIVND (reference sequence). CDR3 amino acids: CASTDRSEQFF. The CDR3 nucleotides read TGTGCCAGTACAGACAGGAGCGAGCAGTTCTTC.

There are a few counts of this clone. This rearrangement joins TRBV9 to TRBJ2-6; D is unclear. CDR3 size: 15 residues. Trimming stripped 0 bases from V and 0 bases from J, with 4 bases between. Germline lookup yields CDR1 SGDLS and CDR2 YYNGEE. DNA for the CDR3: TGTGCCAGCAGCGTAGGGCGCTCTGGGGCCAACGTCCTGACTTTC. Translated: CASSVGRSGANVLTF. Based on the CDR3 plus reference TRBV9 and TRBJ2-6, the full variable domain is DSGVTQTPKHLITATGQRVTLRCSPRSGDLSVYWYQQSLDQGLQFLIQYYNGEERAKGNILERFSAQQFPDLHSELNLSSLELGDSALYFCASSVGRSGANVLTFGAGSRLTVL.

In this sample, this clone turned up a few times. The V call is TRBV18, the J call TRBJ2-1; TRBD2 matches at 9 bases. Germline CDR1 reads KGHSH; CDR2 reads LQKENI. The length of the CDR3 is 16 residues. Trimming at V came to 3 bases and at J to 6 bases, leaving 9 bases not matched to a gene. CDR3 in amino acids: CASSPSLAGVGNEQFF. In DNA, the CDR3 is TGTGCCAGCTCACCGTCATTAGCGGGAGTAGGCAATGAGCAGTTCTTC.

Many counts were recorded for this clone. CDR3 bases: TGTGCCAGCAGCCTCACGGCAGGGTACAATGAGCAGTTCTTC. The encoded protein is CASSLTAGYNEQFF. The chain uses TRBV7-3 and TRBJ2-1, with a weak D call TRBD1 (5 bases). Trimming left V 5 bases short and J 4 bases short, with 12 bases between. The CDR3 has 14 residues. Germline-derived CDR1 and CDR2 are SGHTA and FQGTGA.

The chain combines TRBV19 with TRBJ2-2; D not certain. The V end lost 7 bases, the J end lost 0 bases, and 12 bases lay between the germline ends. This CDR3 comprises 15 residues. The V gene's germline CDR1 is LNHDA and CDR2 SQIVND (reference sequence). CDR3 nucleotides: TGTGCCAGTAAGGCGGCAGAGACGAACACCGGGGAGCTGTTTTTT. Translation: CASKAAETNTGELFF.

The chain recombines TRBV21-1 with TRBJ2-1. TRBV21-1 represents a pseudogene. This CDR3 is 15 amino acids long. CDR3: CASSKVTLRAREQFF. The CDR3 DNA reads as TGTGCCAGCAGCAAAGTTACCCTCCGGGCACGTGAGCAGTTCTTC.

The V and J genes are TRBV21-1 and TRBJ1-1; TRBD1 is the table's D call and was not checked against the DNA. TRBV21-1 corresponds to a pseudogene. The CDR3 sequence is 15 residues long. In DNA, the CDR3 is TGTGCCAGCAGCAAAGAGGACAGTCCGAACACTGAAGCTTTCTTT. It specifies CASSKEDSPNTEAFF.

The V call is TRBV11-2, the J call TRBJ1-1; TRBD1 is a possible D gene (5 bases). Germline lookup yields CDR1 SGHAT and CDR2 FQNNGV. V was trimmed by 6 bases and J by 6 bases, leaving 14 bases between them. This CDR3 comprises 13 residues. The CDR3, as DNA: TGTGCCAGCAGGACGCAGGGATGGGCTGAAGCTTTCTTT. Translation gives CASRTQGWAEAFF. Together with reference TRBV11-2 and TRBJ1-1, the CDR3 gives the full variable domain: EAGVAQSPRYKIIEKRQSVAFWCNPISGHATLYWYQQILGQGPKLLIQFQNNGVVDDSQLPKDRFSAERLKGVDSTLKIQPAKLEDSAVYLCASRTQGWAEAFFGQGTRLTVV.